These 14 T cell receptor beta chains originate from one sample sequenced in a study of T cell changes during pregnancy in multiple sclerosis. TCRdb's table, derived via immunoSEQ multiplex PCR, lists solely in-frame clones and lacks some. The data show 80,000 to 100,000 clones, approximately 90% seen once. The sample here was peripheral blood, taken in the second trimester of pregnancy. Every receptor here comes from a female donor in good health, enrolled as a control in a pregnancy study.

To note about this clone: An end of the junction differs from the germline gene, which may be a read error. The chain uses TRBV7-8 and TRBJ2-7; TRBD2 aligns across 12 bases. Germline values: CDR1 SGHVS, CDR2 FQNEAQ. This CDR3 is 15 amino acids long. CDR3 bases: TGTGCCAGCAGCCTAGCGGGAGGGGTCCCCTACGAGCAGTACTTC. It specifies CASSLAGGVPYEQYF. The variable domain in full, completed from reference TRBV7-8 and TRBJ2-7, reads GAGVSQSPRYKVAKRGQDVALRCDPISGHVSLFWYQQALGQGPEFLTYFQNEAQLDKSGLPSDRFFAERPEGSVSTLKIQRTQQEDSAVYLCASSLAGGVPYEQYFGPGTRLTVT.

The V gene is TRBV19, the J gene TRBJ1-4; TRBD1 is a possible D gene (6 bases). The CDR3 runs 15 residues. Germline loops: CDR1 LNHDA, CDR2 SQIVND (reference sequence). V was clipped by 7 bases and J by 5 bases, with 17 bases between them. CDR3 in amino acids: CASTPGGPKNEKLFF. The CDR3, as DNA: TGTGCCAGTACCCCGGGGGGGCCCAAAAATGAAAAACTGTTTTTT.

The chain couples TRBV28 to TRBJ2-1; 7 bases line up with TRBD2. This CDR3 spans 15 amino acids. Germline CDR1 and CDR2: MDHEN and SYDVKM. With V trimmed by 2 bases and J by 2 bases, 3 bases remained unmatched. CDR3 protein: CASSLRAGAYNEQFF. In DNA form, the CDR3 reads TGTGCCAGCAGTTTAAGGGCGGGAGCCTACAATGAGCAGTTCTTC.

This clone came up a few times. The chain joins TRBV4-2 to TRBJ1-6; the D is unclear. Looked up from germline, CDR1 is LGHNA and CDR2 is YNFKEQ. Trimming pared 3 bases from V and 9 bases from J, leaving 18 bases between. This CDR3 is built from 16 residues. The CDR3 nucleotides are TGTGCCAGCAGCCACGCAACGGAGGGAATGGCTTCACCCCTCCACTTT. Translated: CASSHATEGMASPLHF.

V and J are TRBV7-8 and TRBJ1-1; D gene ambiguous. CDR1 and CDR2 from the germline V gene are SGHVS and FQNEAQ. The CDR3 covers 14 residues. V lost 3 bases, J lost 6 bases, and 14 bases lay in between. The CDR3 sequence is CASSFGMVEAEAFF. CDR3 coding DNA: TGTGCCAGCAGCTTTGGTATGGTAGAGGCTGAAGCTTTCTTT.

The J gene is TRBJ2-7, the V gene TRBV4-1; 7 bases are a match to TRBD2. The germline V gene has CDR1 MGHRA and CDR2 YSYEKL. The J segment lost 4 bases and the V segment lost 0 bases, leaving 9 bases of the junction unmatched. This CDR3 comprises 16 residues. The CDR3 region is CASSQDRAREGYEQYF. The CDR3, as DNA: TGCGCCAGCAGCCAAGATCGCGCCAGGGAGGGTTACGAGCAGTACTTC.

The chain's CDR3 is CASRFQLNTEAFF. DNA for the CDR3: TGTGCCAGTAGATTCCAGTTGAACACTGAAGCTTTCTTT. The rearrangement joins TRBV19 to TRBJ1-1, with D unresolved. Germline V gives CDR1 LNHDA, CDR2 SQIVND (reference sequence). V was clipped by 6 bases and J by 0 bases, with 8 bases between them. The CDR3 contains 13 residues.

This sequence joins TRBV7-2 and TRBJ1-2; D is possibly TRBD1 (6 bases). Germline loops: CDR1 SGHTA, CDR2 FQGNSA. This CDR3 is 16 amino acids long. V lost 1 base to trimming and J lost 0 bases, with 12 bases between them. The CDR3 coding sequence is TGTGCCAGCAGCTTAGATGGCAGACAGGCTAACTATGGCTACACCTTC. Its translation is CASSLDGRQANYGYTF.

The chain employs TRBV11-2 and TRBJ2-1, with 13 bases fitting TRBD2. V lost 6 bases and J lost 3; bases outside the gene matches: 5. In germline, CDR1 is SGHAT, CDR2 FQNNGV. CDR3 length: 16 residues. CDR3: CASSAGLAGLYNEQFF. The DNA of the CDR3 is TGTGCCAGCAGTGCGGGACTAGCGGGACTCTACAATGAGCAGTTCTTC.

DNA for the CDR3: TGTGCCAGCAGCTTAGTAGCGGGACCCGTAGGAGAGCAGTTCTTC. This sequence encodes CASSLVAGPVGEQFF. The gene calls are TRBV7-2 and TRBJ2-1; 8 bases are a match to TRBD2. The ends lost 1 base at V and 10 bases at J; junction bases unmatched: 9. Per the germline V gene, CDR1 is SGHTA and CDR2 is FQGNSA. This CDR3 has 15 residues.

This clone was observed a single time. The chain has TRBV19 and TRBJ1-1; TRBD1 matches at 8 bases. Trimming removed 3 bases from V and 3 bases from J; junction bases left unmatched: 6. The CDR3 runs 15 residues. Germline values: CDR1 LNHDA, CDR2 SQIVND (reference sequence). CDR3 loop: CASSIPGGRDTEAFF. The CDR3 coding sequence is TGTGCCAGTAGTATCCCAGGGGGCCGGGACACTGAAGCTTTCTTT.

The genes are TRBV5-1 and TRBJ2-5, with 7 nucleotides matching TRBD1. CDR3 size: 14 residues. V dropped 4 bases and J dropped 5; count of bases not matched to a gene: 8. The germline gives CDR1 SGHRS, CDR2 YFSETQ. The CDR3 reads CASSVQTGSETQYF. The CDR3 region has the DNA TGCGCCAGCAGCGTTCAGACAGGGTCCGAGACCCAGTACTTC.

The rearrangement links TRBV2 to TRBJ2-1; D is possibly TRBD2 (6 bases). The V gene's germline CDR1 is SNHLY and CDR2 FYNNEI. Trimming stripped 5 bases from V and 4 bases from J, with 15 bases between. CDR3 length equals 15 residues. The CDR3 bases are TGTGCCAGCAGTATAGAAGCGGAGGGGTACAATGAGCAGTTCTTC. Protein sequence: CASSIEAEGYNEQFF.

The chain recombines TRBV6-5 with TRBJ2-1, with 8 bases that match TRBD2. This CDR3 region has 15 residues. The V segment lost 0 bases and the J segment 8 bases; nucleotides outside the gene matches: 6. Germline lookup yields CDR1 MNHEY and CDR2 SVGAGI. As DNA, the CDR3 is TGTGCCAGCAGTTACTCGCGGGGGGCCAGCGATGAGCAGTTCTTC. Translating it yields CASSYSRGASDEQFF.